The 13 T cell receptor beta chains below all came from one sample that was sequenced in a study of blood T cells in healthy people across ages. The use of a sample-barcoded 5' primer and a J-beta primer mix characterized a second PCR of about 7 to 12 cycles. In TCRdb, the 5' RACE reads were re-called with MiXCR into one record per CDR3 protein. The sample carries some 1.4 million distinct CDR3 sequences, about 43% recorded once. Sequenced material: blood. The source of these receptors is a woman aged 18-29 years in good health.

In this sample, this clonotype turned up once. This chain connects TRBV27 to TRBJ2-7, with 9 bases fitting TRBD2. V shed 3 bases and J 3 bases; nucleotides not matched to a gene: 21. This CDR3 has 20 amino acids. Germline CDR1 reads MNHEY; CDR2 reads SMNVEV (reference sequence). CDR3 residues: CASSFRGNPSGTYIFYEQYF. CDR3 in DNA: TGTGCCAGCAGTTTCCGGGGGAACCCTAGCGGGACATATATTTTCTACGAGCAGTACTTC.

V gene TRBV3-1 combines with J gene TRBJ2-3; 7 bases line up with TRBD2. Losses at the gene ends were 4 bases for V and 1 base for J; bases not matched to a gene: 5. The CDR3 loop spans 15 amino acids. Germline V gene data show CDR1 as LGHDT and CDR2 as YNNKEL (reference sequence). The CDR3 sequence: CASSRRDYGTDTQYF. DNA for the CDR3: TGTGCCAGCAGCCGCCGGGACTACGGCACAGATACGCAGTATTTT.

The chain has TRBV28 and TRBJ2-7; no firm D call. The germline V gene has CDR1 MDHEN and CDR2 SYDVKM. V was trimmed by 7 bases and J by 7 bases, leaving 23 bases between them. The CDR3 contains 15 residues. The CDR3 nucleotides read TGTGCCAGCACCTCCCCATCTATGGGATGGCGGGAGCAGTACTTC. It codes for CASTSPSMGWREQYF.

The chain recombines TRBV7-9 with TRBJ1-1; no clear D. This CDR3 region has 12 residues. Trimming shortened V by 3 bases and J by 6 bases, and 8 bases separated the two germline ends. From germline, CDR1 is SEHNR and CDR2 FQNEAQ (reference sequence). This CDR3 reads CASSFGAAEAFF. The DNA for the CDR3 is TGTGCCAGCAGCTTCGGTGCGGCTGAAGCTTTCTTT.

The chain joins TRBV3-1 to TRBJ1-6; no reliable D call. The germline V gene has CDR1 LGHDT and CDR2 YNNKEL (reference sequence). The CDR3 has 12 amino acids. Trimming stripped 3 bases from V and 7 bases from J, with 4 bases between. CDR3 loop: CASSQGNSPLHF. The CDR3 DNA reads as TGTGCCAGCAGCCAGGGCAATTCACCCCTCCACTTT.

V usage is TRBV20-1 and J usage is TRBJ2-1; 10 bases line up with TRBD2. Germline CDR1 is DFQATT and CDR2 is SNEGSKA (reference sequence). This CDR3 contains 14 residues. J gave up 5 bases and V 4 bases, and 5 bases lay outside the gene matches. This CDR3 reads CSATSGSVHNEQFF. The CDR3 coding sequence is TGCAGTGCTACTAGCGGGAGTGTCCACAATGAGCAGTTCTTC.

This clonotype was observed a few times. The chain couples TRBV6-5 to TRBJ2-7, with D unresolved. The V gene lost 9 bases and the J gene lost 5 bases, with 8 bases spanning the gap. Germline V gene data show CDR1 as MNHEY and CDR2 as SVGAGI. The CDR3 totals 10 residues. The CDR3 loop is CARPPHEQYF. Written as DNA, the CDR3 is TGTGCCAGGCCCCCCCACGAGCAGTACTTC.

The chain carries TRBV20-1 and TRBJ2-1; a possible D gene is TRBD2 (6 bases). TRBJ2-7 explains the end of the DNA better; the J call may be wrong. Germline loops: CDR1 DFQATT, CDR2 SNEGSKA (reference sequence). The CDR3 is 13 residues long. The CDR3 region is CSASGDFNDEQYF. The CDR3 DNA reads TGCAGTGCTAGTGGGGACTTCAACGATGAGCAGTACTTC.

V gene TRBV2 combines with J gene TRBJ1-6, with 12 bases identical to TRBD1. CDR3 length: 19 residues. V trimming: 8 bases; J trimming: 1 base; junction bases outside the gene matches: 12. Germline assignment: CDR1 SNHLY and CDR2 FYNNEI. The CDR3 here is CASEPGTGGVGSYNSPLHF. The CDR3 nucleotides are TGTGCCAGCGAACCCGGGACAGGGGGCGTTGGGTCCTATAATTCACCCCTCCACTTT.

This clonotype was picked up a small number of times. The J gene is TRBJ2-1, the V gene TRBV7-8; 7 nucleotides match TRBD2. Looked up from germline, CDR1 is SGHVS and CDR2 is FQNEAQ. The trim removed 6 bases at V and 0 bases at J, leaving 8 bases unmatched. This CDR3 region has 16 residues. For the CDR3, the DNA is TGTGCCAGCAGGCAAATAGCGGGTTACTCCTACAATGAGCAGTTCTTC. This encodes CASRQIAGYSYNEQFF.

The sample holds many counts of this clonotype. The chain is built from TRBV27 and TRBJ1-4; 9 bases agree with TRBD1. Per the germline V gene, CDR1 is MNHEY and CDR2 is SMNVEV (reference sequence). J lost 8 bases, V lost 6 bases, and 7 bases had no gene match. The CDR3 sequence is 14 residues long. The CDR3 bases are TGTGCCAGCAGCCCGGGACAGGGTGACGAAAAACTGTTTTTT. This translates into CASSPGQGDEKLFF.

The chain carries TRBV12-3 or TRBV12-4 and TRBJ1-2; no clear D. This CDR3 comprises 13 residues. Trimming took off 6 bases at V and 4 bases at J, with 12 bases between the two ends. The CDR3 here is CASSQLISYGYTF. The DNA of the CDR3 is TGTGCCAGCAGCCAGTTGATAAGCTATGGCTACACCTTC.

This rearrangement joins TRBV11-2 to TRBJ2-7; either TRBD1 or TRBD2 may fit D (6 bases each). Per germline, CDR1 SGHAT and CDR2 FQNNGV. The CDR3 contains 16 residues. V was trimmed by 1 base and J by 1 base, leaving 14 bases between them. The chain's CDR3 is CASSLGGAGLSYEQYF. DNA of the CDR3: TGTGCCAGCAGCTTAGGGGGGGCAGGACTGTCCTACGAGCAGTACTTC. Combining the CDR3 with reference TRBV11-2 and TRBJ2-7 gives the whole variable domain EAGVAQSPRYKIIEKRQSVAFWCNPISGHATLYWYQQILGQGPKLLIQFQNNGVVDDSQLPKDRFSAERLKGVDSTLKIQPAKLEDSAVYLCASSLGGAGLSYEQYFGPGTRLTVT.